This T cell receptor beta chain was sequenced during a study of T cell repertoires in cytomegalovirus infection. TCRdb called the reads again in MiXCR, with one record for every CDR3 protein. This sample has approximately 290,000 distinct CDR3 sequences, with more than 20% found just once. There are many counts of this clonotype. Sequencing used PBMCs. This receptor was taken from a human donor in good health (CMV status not recorded). Some clones in this sample may be carry-over from other donors' samples.

The CDR3 here is CASSLAASGTSAGAQYF. CDR3 DNA: TGTGCCAGCAGCTTAGCGGCTAGCGGGACCTCCGCGGGGGCCCAGTACTTC. This chain joins TRBV7-2 and TRBJ2-5, with 9 bases lining up with TRBD2. Losses at the gene ends were 0 bases for V and 9 bases for J; bases not matched to a gene: 14. The CDR3 sequence is 17 residues long. Germline CDR1 and CDR2: SGHTA and FQGNSA.